Listed here is a single T cell receptor (beta chain). Its antigen remains unidentified. The record has no base qualities; no much larger clone is one base away. For the multiplex PCR, 52 forward TRBV primers and 13 reverse TRBJ primers were used, and amplification bias was corrected with both assay-based and computational methods. Within the immunoSEQ assay, multiplex PCR amplified rearranged TRB loci from genomic DNA. TRB amplicons were sequenced using an Illumina HiSeq platform. The source study handled its data this way. Raw sequences were error-filtered and aligned to reference gene sequences by custom algorithms, then analyzed with the immunoSEQ online tools. Frequencies of productive and nonproductive TRB rearrangements were assessed among unique sequences as well as among total sequences. For TRB CDR3 positions 6 and 7, hydrophobicity together with amino acid composition served as the basis for assessing self-reactivity potential. Prism software was used to run t tests, Mann-Whitney tests or two-way ANOVA for comparisons between groups. TCRdb carries this immuneACCESS record with in-frame sequences only. Its versions omit some clonotypes, under half of them owing to an unresolved V gene in the studies checked, with the rest unexplained. Clone size and V and J calls were adopted from that table, with D and trimming inferred from the DNA. Counted in this sample were some 17,000 clones; more than 90% of them appeared once. The ten most abundant clones make up approximately 30% of the sample.

The data originate from a study of regulatory T cells (dated by TCRdb to 2017 to 2018). Some background on the complete study: The study compared T-cell receptor beta repertoires of sorted regulatory, conventional CD4+ and CD8+ T cells in CD3G-deficient patients with those in healthy controls.

The germline V gene gives CDR1 as SGHVS and CDR2 as FQNEAQ. The CDR3, from cysteine to phenylalanine, totals 17 residues. The CDR3 DNA has 51 bases and is translated from base 1. Trimming leaves V shorter by 5 bases and J shorter by 4 bases, with the junction holding 15 bases beyond the gene matches. Findings and caveats that apply to the study as a whole: Patient-derived CD8+ T cells showed a nonsignificant trend toward reduced Shannon entropy compared with control CD8+ cells. Repertoires from patients had restricted unique TRB V-J pairs and skewed V and J gene usage, with the strongest effect in regulatory T cells.

Evidence of autoimmunity was found in all CD3G-deficient patients, and more severe autoimmunity was observed in two of the patients. Patients ranged from 2 to 39 years of age at testing and had reduced naive and increased memory CD4+ and CD8+ T-cell proportions. The patient group comprised about 6 individuals with CD3G deficiency. An international network of physicians spanning the United States, Europe and Asia provided the patient samples and clinical data. Ficoll density separation was used to isolate peripheral blood mononuclear cells. CD3+ CD8+ CD4- T cells were isolated on a FACSAria cell sorter.

The receptor's source is a person in their late teens or twenties with CD3G deficiency. The source material was CD8+ T cells sorted from blood. The rearranged segments are TRBV7-8 and TRBJ2-3; TRBD2 fits 7 bases in the junction. At the DNA level, the sequence is TGTGCCAGCAGCCTCCCGGCCCGGGGGGTTGAGTCAGATACGCAGTATTTT. Translated, this gives CASSLPARGVESDTQYF.